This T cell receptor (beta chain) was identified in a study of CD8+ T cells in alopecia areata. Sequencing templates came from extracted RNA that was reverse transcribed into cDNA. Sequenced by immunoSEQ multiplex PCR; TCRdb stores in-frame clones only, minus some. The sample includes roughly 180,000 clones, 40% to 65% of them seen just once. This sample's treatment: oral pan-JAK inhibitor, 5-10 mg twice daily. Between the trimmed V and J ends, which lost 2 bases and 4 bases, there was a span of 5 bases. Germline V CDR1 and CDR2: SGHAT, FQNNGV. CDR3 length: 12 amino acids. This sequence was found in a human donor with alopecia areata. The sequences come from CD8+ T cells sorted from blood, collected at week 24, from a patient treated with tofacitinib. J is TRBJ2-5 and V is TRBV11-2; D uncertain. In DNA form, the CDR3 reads TGTGCCAGCAGCTTAAATAGAGAGACCCAGTACTTC. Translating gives CASSLNRETQYF.